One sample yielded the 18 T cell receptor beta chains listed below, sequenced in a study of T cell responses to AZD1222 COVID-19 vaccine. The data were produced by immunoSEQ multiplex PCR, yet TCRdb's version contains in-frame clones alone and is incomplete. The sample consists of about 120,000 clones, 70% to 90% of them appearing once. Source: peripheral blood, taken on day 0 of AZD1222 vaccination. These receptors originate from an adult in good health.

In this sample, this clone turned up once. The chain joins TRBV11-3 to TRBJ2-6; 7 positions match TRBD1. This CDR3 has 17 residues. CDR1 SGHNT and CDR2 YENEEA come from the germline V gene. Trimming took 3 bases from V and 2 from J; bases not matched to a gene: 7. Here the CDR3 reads CASSLSLTGAGANVLTF. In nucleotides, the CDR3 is TGTGCCAGCAGCTTGAGTCTAACAGGGGCTGGGGCCAACGTCCTGACTTTC.

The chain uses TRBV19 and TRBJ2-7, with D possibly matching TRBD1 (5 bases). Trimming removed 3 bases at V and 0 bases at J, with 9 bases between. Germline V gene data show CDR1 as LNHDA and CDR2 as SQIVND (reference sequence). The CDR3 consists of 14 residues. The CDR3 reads CASSIGDSSYEQYF. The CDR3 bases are TGTGCCAGTAGTATCGGCGACAGCTCCTACGAGCAGTACTTC. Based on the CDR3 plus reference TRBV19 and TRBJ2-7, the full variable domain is DGGITQSPKYLFRKEGQNVTLSCEQNLNHDAMYWYRQDPGQGLRLIYYSQIVNDFQKGDIAEGYSVSREKKESFPLTVTSAQKNPTAFYLCASSIGDSSYEQYFGPGTRLTVT.

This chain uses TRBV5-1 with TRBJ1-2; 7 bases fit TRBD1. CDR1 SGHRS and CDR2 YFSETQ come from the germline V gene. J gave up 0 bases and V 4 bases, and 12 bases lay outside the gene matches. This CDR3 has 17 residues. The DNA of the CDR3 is TGCGCCAGCAGCAGAGACCCCAACAGGGGTACTAACTATGGCTACACCTTC. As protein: CASSRDPNRGTNYGYTF.

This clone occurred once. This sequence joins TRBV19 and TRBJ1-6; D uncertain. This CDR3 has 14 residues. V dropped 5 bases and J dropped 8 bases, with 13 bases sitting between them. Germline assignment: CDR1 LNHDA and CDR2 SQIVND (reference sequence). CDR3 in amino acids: CASSVTFFDSPLHF. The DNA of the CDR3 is TGTGCCAGTAGTGTGACTTTTTTTGATTCACCCCTCCACTTT.

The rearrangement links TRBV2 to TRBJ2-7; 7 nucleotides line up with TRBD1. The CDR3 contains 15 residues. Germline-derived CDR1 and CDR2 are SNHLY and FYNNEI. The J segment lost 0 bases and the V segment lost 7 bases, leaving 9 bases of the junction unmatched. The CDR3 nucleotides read TGTGCCAGCAACCCTTCAGGGGGTAGCTCCTACGAGCAGTACTTC. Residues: CASNPSGGSSYEQYF.

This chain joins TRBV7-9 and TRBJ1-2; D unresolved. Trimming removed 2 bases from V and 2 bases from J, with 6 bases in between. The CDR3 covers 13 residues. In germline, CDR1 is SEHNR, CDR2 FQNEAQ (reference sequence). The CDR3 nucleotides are TGTGCCAGCAGCTTACCAGAAAACTATGGCTACACCTTC. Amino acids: CASSLPENYGYTF.

CDR3 bases: TGTGCCAGCAGTGTGAGTTACAGGGGCGATCAGCCCCAGCATTTT. It translates to CASSVSYRGDQPQHF. The V and J genes are TRBV3-1 (or the pseudogene TRBV3-2) and TRBJ1-5; 7 positions agree with TRBD1. The CDR3 is made up of 15 amino acids. Trimming took 6 bases from V and 5 from J; bases not matched to a gene: 10. The germline CDR1 and CDR2 sequences are LGHDT and YNNKEL (reference sequence).

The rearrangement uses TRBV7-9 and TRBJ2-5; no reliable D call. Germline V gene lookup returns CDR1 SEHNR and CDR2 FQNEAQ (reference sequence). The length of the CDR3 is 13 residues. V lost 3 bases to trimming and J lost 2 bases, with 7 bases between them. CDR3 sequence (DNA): TGTGCCAGCAGCTTCCCACCTCAAGAGACCCAGTACTTC. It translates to CASSFPPQETQYF.

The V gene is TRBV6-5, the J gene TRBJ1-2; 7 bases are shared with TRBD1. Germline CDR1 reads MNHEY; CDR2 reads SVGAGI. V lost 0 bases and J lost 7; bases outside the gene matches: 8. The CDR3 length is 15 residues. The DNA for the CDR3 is TGTGCCAGCAGTTACTCCTTGGACAGGATCGTTGGCTACACCTTC. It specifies CASSYSLDRIVGYTF.

The CDR3 DNA sequence: TGTGCCAGCAGCGCTGCGCTACAAAATTCACCCCTCCACTTT. Its protein is CASSAALQNSPLHF. This sequence joins TRBV9 and TRBJ1-6; unclear D gene. The CDR3 contains 14 residues. Trimming took off 3 bases at V and 7 bases at J, with 11 bases between the two ends. Per the germline V gene, CDR1 is SGDLS and CDR2 is YYNGEE.

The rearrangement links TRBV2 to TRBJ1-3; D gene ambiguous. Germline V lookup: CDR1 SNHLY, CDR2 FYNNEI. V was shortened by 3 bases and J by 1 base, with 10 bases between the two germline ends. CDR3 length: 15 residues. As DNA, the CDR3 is TGTGCCAGCAGTGAGGCCAGTCTTTCTGGAAACACCATATATTTT. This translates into CASSEASLSGNTIYF. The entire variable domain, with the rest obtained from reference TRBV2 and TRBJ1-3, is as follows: EPEVTQTPSHQVTQMGQEVILRCVPISNHLYFYWYRQILGQKVEFLVSFYNNEISEKSEIFDDQFSVERPDGSNFTLKIRSTKLEDSAMYFCASSEASLSGNTIYFGEGSWLTVV.

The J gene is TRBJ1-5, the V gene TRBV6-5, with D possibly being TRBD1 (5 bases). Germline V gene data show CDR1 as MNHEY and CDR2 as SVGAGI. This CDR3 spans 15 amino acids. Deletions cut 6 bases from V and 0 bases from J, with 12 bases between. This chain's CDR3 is CASRRQGYSNQPQHF. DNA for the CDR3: TGTGCCAGCAGACGGCAGGGCTATAGCAATCAGCCCCAGCATTTT.

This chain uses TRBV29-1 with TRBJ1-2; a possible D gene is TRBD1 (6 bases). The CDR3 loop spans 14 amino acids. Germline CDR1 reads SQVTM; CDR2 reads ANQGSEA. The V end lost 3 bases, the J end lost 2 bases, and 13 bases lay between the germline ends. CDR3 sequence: CSVEGPGVNYGYTF. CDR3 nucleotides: TGCAGCGTTGAGGGGCCAGGGGTAAACTATGGCTACACCTTC. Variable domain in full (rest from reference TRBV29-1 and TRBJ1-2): SAVISQKPSRDICQRGTSLTIQCQVDSQVTMMFWYRQQPGQSLTLIATANQGSEATYESGFVIDKFPISRPNLTFSTLTVSNMSPEDSSIYLCSVEGPGVNYGYTFGSGTRLTVV.

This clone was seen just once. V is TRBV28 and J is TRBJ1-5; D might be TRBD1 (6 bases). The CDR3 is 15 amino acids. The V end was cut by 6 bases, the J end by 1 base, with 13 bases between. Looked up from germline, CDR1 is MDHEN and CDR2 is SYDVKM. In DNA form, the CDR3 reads TGTGCCAGCAGCTCAGCCCAGGGGAGCAATCAGCCCCAGCATTTT. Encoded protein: CASSSAQGSNQPQHF.

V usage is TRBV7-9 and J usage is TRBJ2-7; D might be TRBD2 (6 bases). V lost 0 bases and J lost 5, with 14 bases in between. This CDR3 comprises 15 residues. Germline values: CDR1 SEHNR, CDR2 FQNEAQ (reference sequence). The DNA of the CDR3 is TGTGCCAGCAGCTTAGCCCGGTTGGGGGGTCACGAGCAGTACTTC. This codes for CASSLARLGGHEQYF.

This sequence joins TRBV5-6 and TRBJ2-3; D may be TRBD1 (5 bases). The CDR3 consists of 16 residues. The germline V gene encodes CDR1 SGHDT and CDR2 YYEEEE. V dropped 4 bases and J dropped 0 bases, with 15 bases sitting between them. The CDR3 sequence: CASSVTGPLSTDTQYF. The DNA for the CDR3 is TGTGCCAGCAGCGTTACAGGTCCACTAAGCACAGATACGCAGTATTTT.

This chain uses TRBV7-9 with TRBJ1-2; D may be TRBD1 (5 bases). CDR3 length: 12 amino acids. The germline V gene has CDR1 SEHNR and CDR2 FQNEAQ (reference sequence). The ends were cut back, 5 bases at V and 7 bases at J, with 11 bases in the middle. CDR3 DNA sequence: TGTGCCAGCAGCCCCGACAGTGGTGGCTACACCTTC. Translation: CASSPDSGGYTF.

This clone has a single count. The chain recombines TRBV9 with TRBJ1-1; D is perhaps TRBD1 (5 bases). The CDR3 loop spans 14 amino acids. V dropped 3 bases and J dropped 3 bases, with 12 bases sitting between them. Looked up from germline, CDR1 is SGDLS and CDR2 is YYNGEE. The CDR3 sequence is CASSAGLGDTEAFF. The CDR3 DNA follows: TGTGCCAGCAGCGCTGGACTGGGGGACACTGAAGCTTTCTTT.